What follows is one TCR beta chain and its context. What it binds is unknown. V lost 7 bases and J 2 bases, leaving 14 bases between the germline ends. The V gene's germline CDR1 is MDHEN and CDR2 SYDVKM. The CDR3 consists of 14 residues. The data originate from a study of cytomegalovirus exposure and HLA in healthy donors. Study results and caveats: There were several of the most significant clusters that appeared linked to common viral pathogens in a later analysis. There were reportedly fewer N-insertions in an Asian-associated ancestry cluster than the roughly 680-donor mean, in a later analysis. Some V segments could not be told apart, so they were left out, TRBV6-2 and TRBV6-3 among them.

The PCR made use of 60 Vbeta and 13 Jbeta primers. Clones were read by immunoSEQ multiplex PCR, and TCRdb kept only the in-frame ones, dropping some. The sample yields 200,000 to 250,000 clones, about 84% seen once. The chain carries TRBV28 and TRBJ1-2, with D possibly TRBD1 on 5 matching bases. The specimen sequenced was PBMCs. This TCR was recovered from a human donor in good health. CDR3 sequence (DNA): TGTGCCAGCAACACCCAGGGAAAGAACTATGGCTACACCTTC. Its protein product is CASNTQGKNYGYTF.